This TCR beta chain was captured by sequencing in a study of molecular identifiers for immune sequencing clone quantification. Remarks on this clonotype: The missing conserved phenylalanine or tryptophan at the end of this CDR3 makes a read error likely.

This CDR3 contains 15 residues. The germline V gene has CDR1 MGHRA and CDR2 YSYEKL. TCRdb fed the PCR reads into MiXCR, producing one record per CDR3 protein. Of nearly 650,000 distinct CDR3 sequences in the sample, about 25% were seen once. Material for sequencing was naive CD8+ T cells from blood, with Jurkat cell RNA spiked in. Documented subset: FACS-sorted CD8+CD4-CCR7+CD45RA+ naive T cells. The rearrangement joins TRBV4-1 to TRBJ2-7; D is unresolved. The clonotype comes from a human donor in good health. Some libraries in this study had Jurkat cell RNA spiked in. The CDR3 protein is CASSQEPDPSNEQYY. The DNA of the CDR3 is TGCGCCAGCAGCCAAGAACCTGATCCCTCCAACGAGCAGTACTAC.